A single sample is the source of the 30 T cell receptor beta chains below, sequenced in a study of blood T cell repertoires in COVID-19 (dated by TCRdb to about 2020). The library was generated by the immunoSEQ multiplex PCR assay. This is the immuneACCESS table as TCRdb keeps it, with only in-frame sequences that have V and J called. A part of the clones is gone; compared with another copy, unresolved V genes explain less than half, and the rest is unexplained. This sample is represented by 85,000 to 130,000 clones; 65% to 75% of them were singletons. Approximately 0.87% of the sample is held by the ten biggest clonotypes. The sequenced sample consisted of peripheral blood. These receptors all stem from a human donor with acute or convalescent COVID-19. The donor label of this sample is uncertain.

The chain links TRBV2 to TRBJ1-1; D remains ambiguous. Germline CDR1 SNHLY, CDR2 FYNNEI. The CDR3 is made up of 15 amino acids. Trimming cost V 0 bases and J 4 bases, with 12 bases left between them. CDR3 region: CASSEARGIITEAFF. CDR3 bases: TGTGCCAGCAGTGAAGCGCGAGGGATAATCACTGAAGCTTTCTTT. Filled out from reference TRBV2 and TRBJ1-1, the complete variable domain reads EPEVTQTPSHQVTQMGQEVILRCVPISNHLYFYWYRQILGQKVEFLVSFYNNEISEKSEIFDDQFSVERPDGSNFTLKIRSTKLEDSAMYFCASSEARGIITEAFFGQGTRLTVV.

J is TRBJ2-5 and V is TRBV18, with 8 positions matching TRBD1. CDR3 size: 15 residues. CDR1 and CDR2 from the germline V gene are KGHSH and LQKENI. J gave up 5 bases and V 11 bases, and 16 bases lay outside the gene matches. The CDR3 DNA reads TGTGCCTCCAGACGTGGGCAGGGGGCCAGCGAGACCCAGTACTTC. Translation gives CASRRGQGASETQYF.

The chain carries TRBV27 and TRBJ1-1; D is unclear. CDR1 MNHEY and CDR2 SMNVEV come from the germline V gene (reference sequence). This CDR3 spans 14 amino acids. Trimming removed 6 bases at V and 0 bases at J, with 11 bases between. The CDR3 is CASRATGLNTEAFF. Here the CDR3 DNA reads TGTGCCAGCAGGGCCACCGGGTTGAACACTGAAGCTTTCTTT.

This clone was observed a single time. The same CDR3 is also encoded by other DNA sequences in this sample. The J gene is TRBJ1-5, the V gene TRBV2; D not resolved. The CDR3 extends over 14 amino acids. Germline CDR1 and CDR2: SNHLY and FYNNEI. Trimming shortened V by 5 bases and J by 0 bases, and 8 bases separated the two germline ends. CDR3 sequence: CASSRRNSNQPQHF. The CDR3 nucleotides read TGTGCCAGCAGTCGGCGGAATAGCAATCAGCCCCAGCATTTT.

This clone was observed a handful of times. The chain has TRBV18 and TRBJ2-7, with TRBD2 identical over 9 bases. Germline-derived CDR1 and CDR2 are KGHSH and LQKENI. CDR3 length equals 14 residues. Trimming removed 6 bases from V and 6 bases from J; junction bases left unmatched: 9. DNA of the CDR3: TGTGCCAGCTCGGATAGCGGGGGCGCCCGCGAGCAGTACTTC. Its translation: CASSDSGGAREQYF.

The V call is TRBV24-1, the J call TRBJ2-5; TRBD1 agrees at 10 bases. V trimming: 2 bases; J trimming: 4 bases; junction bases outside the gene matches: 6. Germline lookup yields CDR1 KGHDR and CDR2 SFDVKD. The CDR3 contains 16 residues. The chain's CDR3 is CATSDSDRGLVETQYF. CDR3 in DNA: TGTGCCACCAGTGATTCGGACAGGGGGTTGGTAGAGACCCAGTACTTC.

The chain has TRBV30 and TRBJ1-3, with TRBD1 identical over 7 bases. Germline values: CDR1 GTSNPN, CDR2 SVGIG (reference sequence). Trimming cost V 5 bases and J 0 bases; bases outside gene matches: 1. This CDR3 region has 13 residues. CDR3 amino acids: CAWGTVSGNTIYF. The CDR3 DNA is TGTGCCTGGGGGACAGTCTCTGGAAACACCATATATTTT.

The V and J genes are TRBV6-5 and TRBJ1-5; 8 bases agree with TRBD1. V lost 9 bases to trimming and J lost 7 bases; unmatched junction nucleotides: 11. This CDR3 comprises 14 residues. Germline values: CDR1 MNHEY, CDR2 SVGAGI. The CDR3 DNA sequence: TGTGCCAGTGTTCCAGGGGGCGCAGCGCAGCCCCAGCATTTT. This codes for CASVPGGAAQPQHF.

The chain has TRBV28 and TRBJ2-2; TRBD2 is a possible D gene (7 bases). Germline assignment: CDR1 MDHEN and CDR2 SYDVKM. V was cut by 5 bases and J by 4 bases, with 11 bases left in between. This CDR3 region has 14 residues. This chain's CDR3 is CASSGGASTGELFF. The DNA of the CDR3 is TGTGCCAGCAGTGGGGGGGCGAGCACCGGGGAGCTGTTTTTT. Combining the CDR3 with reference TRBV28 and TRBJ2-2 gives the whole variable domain DVKVTQSSRYLVKRTGEKVFLECVQDMDHENMFWYRQDPGLGLRLIYFSYDVKMKEKGDIPEGYSVSREKKERFSLILESASTNQTSMYLCASSGGASTGELFFGEGSRLTVL.

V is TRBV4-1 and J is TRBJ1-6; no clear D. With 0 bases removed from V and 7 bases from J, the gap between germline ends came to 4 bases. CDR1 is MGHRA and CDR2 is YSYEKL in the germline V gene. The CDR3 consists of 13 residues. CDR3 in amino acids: CASSQDRNSPLHF. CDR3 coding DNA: TGCGCCAGCAGCCAAGATAGAAATTCACCCCTCCACTTT.

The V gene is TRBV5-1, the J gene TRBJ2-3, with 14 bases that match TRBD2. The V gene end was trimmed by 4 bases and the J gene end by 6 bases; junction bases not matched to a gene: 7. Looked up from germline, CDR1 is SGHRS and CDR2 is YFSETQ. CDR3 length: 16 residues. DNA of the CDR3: TGCGCCAGCAGCCTCCAGACTAGCGGGGGGGCGGATACGCAGTATTTT. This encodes CASSLQTSGGADTQYF.

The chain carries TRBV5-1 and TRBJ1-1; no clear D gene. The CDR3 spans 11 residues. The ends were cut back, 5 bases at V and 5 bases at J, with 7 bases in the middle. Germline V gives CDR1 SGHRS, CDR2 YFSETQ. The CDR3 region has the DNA TGCGCCAGCAGGCGGGGAACTGAAGCTTTCTTT. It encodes CASRRGTEAFF. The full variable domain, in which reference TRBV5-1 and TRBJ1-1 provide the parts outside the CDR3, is KAGVTQTPRYLIKTRGQQVTLSCSPISGHRSVSWYQQTPGQGLQFLFEYFSETQRNKGNFPGRFSGRQFSNSRSEMNVSTLELGDSALYLCASRRGTEAFFGQGTRLTVV.

The CDR3 region has the DNA TGTGCCAGCAGCCGCGGGACAGAGATTTCTGGAAACACCATATATTTT. Translated: CASSRGTEISGNTIYF. This chain connects TRBV3-1 (or the pseudogene TRBV3-2) to TRBJ1-3, with 7 nucleotides matching TRBD1. Trimming cost V 4 bases and J 1 base; bases outside gene matches: 7. The germline V gene has CDR1 LGHDT and CDR2 YNNKEL (reference sequence). The CDR3 sequence is 16 residues long.

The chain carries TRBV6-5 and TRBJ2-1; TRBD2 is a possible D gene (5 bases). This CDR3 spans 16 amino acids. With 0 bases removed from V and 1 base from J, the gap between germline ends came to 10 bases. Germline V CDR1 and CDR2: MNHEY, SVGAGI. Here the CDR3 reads CASSYSRRKSYNEQFF. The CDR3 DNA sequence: TGTGCCAGCAGTTACTCGAGGAGGAAGTCCTACAATGAGCAGTTCTTC.

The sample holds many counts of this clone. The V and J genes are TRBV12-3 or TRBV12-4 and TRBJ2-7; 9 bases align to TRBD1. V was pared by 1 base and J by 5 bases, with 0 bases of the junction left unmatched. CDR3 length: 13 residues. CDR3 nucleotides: TGTGCCAGCAGTTTAGGGACAGGGGACGAGCAGTACTTC. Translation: CASSLGTGDEQYF.

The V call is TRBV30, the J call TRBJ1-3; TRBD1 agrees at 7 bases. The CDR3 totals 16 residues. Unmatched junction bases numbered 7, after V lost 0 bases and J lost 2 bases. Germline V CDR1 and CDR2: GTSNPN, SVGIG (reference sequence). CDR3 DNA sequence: TGTGCCTGGAGTGTCCGAGACAGGGCAGCTGGAAACACCATATATTTT. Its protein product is CAWSVRDRAAGNTIYF.

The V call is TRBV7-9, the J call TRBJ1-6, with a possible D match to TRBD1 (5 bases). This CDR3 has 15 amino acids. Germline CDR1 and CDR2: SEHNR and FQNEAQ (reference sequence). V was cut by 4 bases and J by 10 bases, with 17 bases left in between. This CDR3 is CASSSGGGTRSPLHF. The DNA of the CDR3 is TGTGCCAGCAGCTCCGGGGGAGGGACGCGGTCACCCCTCCACTTT.

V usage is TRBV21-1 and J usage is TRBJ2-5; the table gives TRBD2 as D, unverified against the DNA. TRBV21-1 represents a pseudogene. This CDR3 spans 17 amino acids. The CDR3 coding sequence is TGTGCCAGCAGCCGGAAGCGGAGCGTCAGGAGGCCAGAGACCCAGTACTTC. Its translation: CASSRKRSVRRPETQYF.

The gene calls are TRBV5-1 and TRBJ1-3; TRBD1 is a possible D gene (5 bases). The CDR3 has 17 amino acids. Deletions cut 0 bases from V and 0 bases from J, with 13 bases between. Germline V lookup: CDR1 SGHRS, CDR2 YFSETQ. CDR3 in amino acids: CASSLAYGGSSGNTIYF. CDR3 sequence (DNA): TGCGCCAGCAGCTTGGCCTATGGGGGGAGCTCTGGAAACACCATATATTTT.

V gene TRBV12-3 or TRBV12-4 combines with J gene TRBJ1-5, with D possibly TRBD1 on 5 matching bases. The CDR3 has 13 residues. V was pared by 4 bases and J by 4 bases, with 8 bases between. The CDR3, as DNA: TGTGCCAGCAGTTCCCAGGGTAATCAGCCCCAGCATTTT. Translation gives CASSSQGNQPQHF.

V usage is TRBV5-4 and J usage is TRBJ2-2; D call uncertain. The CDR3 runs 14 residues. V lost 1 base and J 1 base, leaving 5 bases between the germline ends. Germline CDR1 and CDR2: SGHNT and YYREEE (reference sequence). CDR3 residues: CASSLLGNTGELFF. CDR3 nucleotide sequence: TGTGCCAGCAGCTTGCTCGGGAACACCGGGGAGCTGTTTTTT.

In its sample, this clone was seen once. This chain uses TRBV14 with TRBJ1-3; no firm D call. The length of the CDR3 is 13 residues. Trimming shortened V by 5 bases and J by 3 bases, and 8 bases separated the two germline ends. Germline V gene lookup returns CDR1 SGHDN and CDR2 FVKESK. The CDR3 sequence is CASSVRGGNTIYF. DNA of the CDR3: TGTGCCAGCAGCGTCCGGGGTGGAAACACCATATATTTT. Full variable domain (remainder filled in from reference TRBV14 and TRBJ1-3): EAGVTQFPSHSVIEKGQTVTLRCDPISGHDNLYWYRRVMGKEIKFLLHFVKESKQDESGMPNNRFLAERTGGTYSTLKVQPAELEDSGVYFCASSVRGGNTIYFGEGSWLTVV.

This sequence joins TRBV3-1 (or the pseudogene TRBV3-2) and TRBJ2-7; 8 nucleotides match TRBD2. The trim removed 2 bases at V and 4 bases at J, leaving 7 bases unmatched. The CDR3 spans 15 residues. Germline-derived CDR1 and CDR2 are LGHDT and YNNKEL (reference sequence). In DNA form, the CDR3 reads TGTGCCAGCAGCCAACGGGACGGGGGGGGATACGAGCAGTACTTC. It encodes CASSQRDGGGYEQYF.

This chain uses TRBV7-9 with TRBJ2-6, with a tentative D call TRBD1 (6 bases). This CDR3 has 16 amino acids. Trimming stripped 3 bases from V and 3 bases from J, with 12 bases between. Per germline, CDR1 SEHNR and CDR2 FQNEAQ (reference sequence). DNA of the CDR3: TGTGCCAGCAGCTTCTCAGGGGCGAGTGGGGCCAACGTCCTGACTTTC. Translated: CASSFSGASGANVLTF.

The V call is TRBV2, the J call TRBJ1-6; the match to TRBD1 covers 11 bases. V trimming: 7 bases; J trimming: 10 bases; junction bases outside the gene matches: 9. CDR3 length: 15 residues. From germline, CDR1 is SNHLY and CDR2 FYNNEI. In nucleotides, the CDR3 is TGTGCCAGCAAACCGGGACAGGGGGAGGTCTCACCCCTCCACTTT. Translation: CASKPGQGEVSPLHF.

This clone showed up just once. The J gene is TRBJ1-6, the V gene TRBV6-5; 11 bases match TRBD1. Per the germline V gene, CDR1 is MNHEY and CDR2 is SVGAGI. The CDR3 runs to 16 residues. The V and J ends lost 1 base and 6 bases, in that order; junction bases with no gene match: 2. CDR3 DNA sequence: TGTGCCAGCAGTTACTGGACAGGGGGCATTAATTCACCCCTCCACTTT. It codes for CASSYWTGGINSPLHF.

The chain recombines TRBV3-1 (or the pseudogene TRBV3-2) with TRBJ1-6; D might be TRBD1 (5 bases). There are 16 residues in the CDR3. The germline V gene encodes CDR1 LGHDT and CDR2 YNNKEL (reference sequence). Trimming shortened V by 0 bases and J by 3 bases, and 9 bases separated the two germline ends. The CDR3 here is CASSQDWGGYNSPLHF. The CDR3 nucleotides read TGTGCCAGCAGCCAAGATTGGGGGGGCTATAATTCACCCCTCCACTTT.

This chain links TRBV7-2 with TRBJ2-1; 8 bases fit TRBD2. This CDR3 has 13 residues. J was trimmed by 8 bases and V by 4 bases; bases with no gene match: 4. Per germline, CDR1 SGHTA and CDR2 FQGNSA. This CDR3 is CASSYGGGDEQFF. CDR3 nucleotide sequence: TGTGCCAGCAGCTACGGGGGGGGCGATGAGCAGTTCTTC.

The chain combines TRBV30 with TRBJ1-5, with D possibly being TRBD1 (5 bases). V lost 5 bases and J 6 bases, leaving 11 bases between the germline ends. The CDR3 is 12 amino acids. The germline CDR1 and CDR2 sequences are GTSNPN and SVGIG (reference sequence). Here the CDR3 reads CAWSGESQPQHF. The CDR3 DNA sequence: TGTGCCTGGTCGGGGGAGTCTCAGCCCCAGCATTTT.

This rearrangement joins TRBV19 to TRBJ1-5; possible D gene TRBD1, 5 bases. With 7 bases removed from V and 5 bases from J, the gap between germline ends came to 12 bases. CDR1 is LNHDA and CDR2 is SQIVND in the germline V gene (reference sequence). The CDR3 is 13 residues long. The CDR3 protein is CASTHGGDQPQHF. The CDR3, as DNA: TGTGCCAGTACCCACGGGGGGGATCAGCCCCAGCATTTT.